This T cell receptor beta chain was retrieved from a study of regulatory T cells in long-lasting Graves disease. Arm-PCR with iRepertoire HTBI primers amplified the CDR3 regions for these TCR beta libraries. One entry per CDR3 protein results from TCRdb running MiXCR on the multiplex PCR reads. The data show fewer than 350,000 distinct CDR3 sequences, 15% to 20% seen once. Time point denoted: newly diagnosed GD, antithyroid drugs for less than 3 months. RNA from PBMCs was the source of the TCR library. V gave up 11 bases and J gave up 6 bases; unmatched junction bases: 9. This CDR3 spans 12 amino acids. This clonotype has ten or more counts.

The clonotype originates from a female donor with Graves disease. The sequencing here drew on peripheral blood mononuclear cells (PBMCs), taken at new diagnosis, from a patient treated with antithyroid drugs. The chain combines TRBV12-3 or TRBV12-4 with TRBJ2-7; TRBD1 matches 8 bases. The DNA for the CDR3 is TGTGCCTCCGAAAGGGGGACAGGCGAGCAGTACTTC. It codes for CASERGTGEQYF.